These 9 T cell receptor beta chains originate from one sample sequenced in a study of T cell responses to AZD1222 COVID-19 vaccine. Produced via immunoSEQ multiplex PCR; TCRdb's table is partial and in-frame only. The table lists 100,000 to 150,000 clones, roughly 90% of them singletons. The sequenced sample was peripheral blood, obtained 28 days after the second AZD1222 dose. These receptors were collected from an adult who received the AZD1222 COVID-19 vaccine.

The rearrangement links TRBV6-1 to TRBJ2-1; D is uncertain. The V gene lost 2 bases and the J gene lost 0 bases, with 8 bases spanning the gap. Germline-derived CDR1 and CDR2 are MNHNS and SASEGT. The CDR3 sequence is 15 residues long. CDR3 nucleotides: TGTGCCAGCAGTGAAAATTTAGGCTCCTACAATGAGCAGTTCTTC. It specifies CASSENLGSYNEQFF.

This clone came up a few times. The V call is TRBV4-1, the J call TRBJ2-7; D perhaps matches TRBD1 (5 bases). CDR3 length equals 15 residues. Trimming removed 1 base at V and 0 bases at J, with 10 bases between. Looked up from germline, CDR1 is MGHRA and CDR2 is YSYEKL. The CDR3: CASSQVSTGSYEQYF. The CDR3 nucleotides read TGCGCCAGCAGCCAAGTAAGCACAGGCTCCTACGAGCAGTACTTC.

This clone was seen more than once but under ten times. The genes are TRBV4-1 and TRBJ2-1; D is unresolved. Germline loops: CDR1 MGHRA, CDR2 YSYEKL. The V end lost 5 bases, the J end lost 6 bases, and 11 bases lay between the germline ends. CDR3 length equals 13 residues. The CDR3 DNA sequence: TGCGCCAGCAGCGCAAGGACGTCCAATGAGCAGTTCTTC. Its protein product is CASSARTSNEQFF.

This rearrangement joins TRBV6-5 to TRBJ2-7, with D tentatively TRBD1 (5 bases). V lost 2 bases and J 5 bases, leaving 10 bases between the germline ends. CDR3 size: 13 residues. Germline loops: CDR1 MNHEY, CDR2 SVGAGI. The CDR3 reads CASSYQGMDEQYF. Here the CDR3 DNA reads TGTGCCAGCAGTTACCAGGGTATGGACGAGCAGTACTTC.

The chain is built from TRBV7-2 and TRBJ2-7; D is undetermined. Trimming left V 4 bases short and J 3 bases short, with 10 bases between. The CDR3 contains 13 residues. Germline V lookup: CDR1 SGHTA, CDR2 FQGNSA. The CDR3 loop reads CASSSPDGYEQYF. The DNA for the CDR3 is TGTGCCAGCAGCTCGCCGGACGGCTACGAGCAGTACTTC.

The gene calls are TRBV2 and TRBJ2-5; 8 bases line up with TRBD2. V lost 4 bases to trimming and J lost 4 bases; unmatched junction nucleotides: 11. The CDR3 loop spans 16 amino acids. Germline CDR1 reads SNHLY; CDR2 reads FYNNEI. This chain's CDR3 is CASSVASGLRRETQYF. The CDR3 nucleotides are TGTGCCAGCAGTGTGGCTAGCGGGTTGAGGAGAGAGACCCAGTACTTC.

This clone was found once. The chain carries TRBV28 and TRBJ1-5, with D perhaps matching TRBD1 (6 bases). V was pared by 5 bases and J by 0 bases, with 11 bases between. CDR1 MDHEN and CDR2 SYDVKM come from the germline V gene. This CDR3 has 15 amino acids. CDR3 residues: CASSLDSTSNQPQHF. The CDR3 region has the DNA TGTGCCAGCAGTCTGGACAGTACTAGCAATCAGCCCCAGCATTTT.

The chain employs TRBV11-3 and TRBJ2-3; D is unresolved. The germline V gene has CDR1 SGHNT and CDR2 YENEEA. This CDR3 is 15 amino acids long. V was pared by 5 bases and J by 3 bases, with 15 bases between. The CDR3 bases are TGTGCCAGCAGCCCGCGAGGCCCCCAGACAGATACGCAGTATTTT. Its protein product is CASSPRGPQTDTQYF.

The chain uses TRBV5-1 and TRBJ1-1; a weak D match, TRBD1 (5 bases). Trimming removed 4 bases at V and 0 bases at J, with 10 bases between. CDR1 and CDR2 (germline): SGHRS, YFSETQ. The CDR3 totals 14 residues. CDR3 sequence: CASSRGTMNTEAFF. The CDR3 nucleotides are TGCGCCAGCAGCCGGGGGACCATGAACACTGAAGCTTTCTTT.